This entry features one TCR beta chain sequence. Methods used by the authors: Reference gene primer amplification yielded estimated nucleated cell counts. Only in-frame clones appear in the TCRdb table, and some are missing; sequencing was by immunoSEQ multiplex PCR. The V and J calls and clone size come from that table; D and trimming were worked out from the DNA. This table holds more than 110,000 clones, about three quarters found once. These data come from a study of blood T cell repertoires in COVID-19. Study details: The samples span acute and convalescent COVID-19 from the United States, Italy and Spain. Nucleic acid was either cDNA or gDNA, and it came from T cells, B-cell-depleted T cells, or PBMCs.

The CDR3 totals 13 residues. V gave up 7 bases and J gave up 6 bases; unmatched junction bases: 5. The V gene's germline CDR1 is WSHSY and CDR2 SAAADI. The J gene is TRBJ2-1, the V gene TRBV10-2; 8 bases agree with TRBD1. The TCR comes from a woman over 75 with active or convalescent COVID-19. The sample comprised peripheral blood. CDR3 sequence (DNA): TGCGCCAGCAACAGACAGGGGAGCAATGAGCAGTTCTTC. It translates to CASNRQGSNEQFF.